The next 10 T cell receptor beta chains were all read from a single sample in a study of vaccination effects on CD4 cells after COVID-19. Pools of viral peptides were used by the ViraFEST assay to expand antigen-specific CD4+ T cells ahead of sequencing. Upon completion of 10 to 11 days in culture, CD4+ T cells were isolated. Nucleocapsid antibody tests were negative, and the vaccine recipients had no prior SARS-CoV-2 infection. What these receptors recognize is not known. This table comes from immunoSEQ multiplex PCR, and its TCRdb copy is limited to in-frame clones, with some not included. Among about 41,000 clones listed, more than 60% were seen once. Sequences were derived from CD4+ T cells from PBMCs cultured with HCoV-OC43 spike peptides, sampled before COVID-19 vaccination. As for subset: HCoV-OC43 spike overlapping peptide pool stimulation. The receptors were sampled from a human donor who received a COVID-19 vaccine.

The chain recombines TRBV27 with TRBJ2-2; either TRBD1 or TRBD2 may supply D (5 bases each). Germline V gene lookup returns CDR1 MNHEY and CDR2 SMNVEV (reference sequence). Trimming left V 5 bases short and J 7 bases short, with 14 bases between. There are 14 residues in the CDR3. This CDR3 reads CASSPPRGVGELFF. Written as DNA, the CDR3 is TGTGCCAGCAGTCCGCCGAGAGGGGTCGGGGAGCTGTTTTTT.

The V call is TRBV7-2, the J call TRBJ2-1, with TRBD2 identical over 10 bases. V shed 4 bases, J shed 7 bases, and the junction held 16 bases outside the gene matches. In germline, CDR1 is SGHTA, CDR2 FQGNSA. The CDR3 sequence is 18 residues long. CDR3 bases: TGTGCCAGCAGCTCTCGGACTAGCGGAGATCCCGCGCGGAATGAGCAGTTCTTC. Its translation: CASSSRTSGDPARNEQFF.

The genes are TRBV5-1 and TRBJ1-1; possible D gene TRBD1, 6 bases. The CDR3 has 13 residues. V gave up 0 bases and J gave up 6 bases, with 9 bases separating them. Germline values: CDR1 SGHRS, CDR2 YFSETQ. The CDR3 region is CASSLVGAAEAFF. CDR3 in DNA: TGCGCCAGCAGCTTGGTGGGGGCCGCTGAAGCTTTCTTT.

This clone was found a few times. The J gene is TRBJ2-7, the V gene TRBV5-4; D uncertain. Germline V CDR1 and CDR2: SGHNT, YYREEE (reference sequence). CDR3 length: 13 residues. Trimming pared 1 base from V and 4 bases from J, leaving 9 bases between. DNA for the CDR3: TGTGCCAGCAGCTTGAGAGGAGAATACGAGCAGTACTTC. Its translation is CASSLRGEYEQYF.

This clone came up once. V usage is TRBV18 and J usage is TRBJ1-1, with D possibly matching TRBD1 (6 bases). The CDR3 length is 12 residues. Germline V CDR1 and CDR2: KGHSH, LQKENI. V lost 2 bases and J lost 6, with 7 bases in between. The DNA for the CDR3 is TGTGCCAGCTCACCAAACAGGGCTGAAGCTTTCTTT. This sequence encodes CASSPNRAEAFF.

The DNA for the CDR3 is TGTGCCAGCAGGGCTAGCGGGAAGACCTCACACCTCCTTTACGAGCAGTACTTC. It translates to CASRASGKTSHLLYEQYF. The chain couples TRBV2 to TRBJ2-7; 9 positions agree with TRBD2. The CDR3 length is 18 residues. Germline V gene data show CDR1 as SNHLY and CDR2 as FYNNEI. V trimming: 6 bases; J trimming: 4 bases; junction bases outside the gene matches: 19. Based on the CDR3 plus reference TRBV2 and TRBJ2-7, the full variable domain is EPEVTQTPSHQVTQMGQEVILRCVPISNHLYFYWYRQILGQKVEFLVSFYNNEISEKSEIFDDQFSVERPDGSNFTLKIRSTKLEDSAMYFCASRASGKTSHLLYEQYFGPGTRLTVT.

CDR3 bases: TGTGCCAGCAGGAGGGACTCTTTCTACGAGCAGTACTTC. Its translation is CASRRDSFYEQYF. The chain has TRBV6-6 and TRBJ2-7, with D tentatively TRBD2 (6 bases). In germline, CDR1 is MNHNY, CDR2 SVGAGI (reference sequence). Trimming removed 6 bases at V and 3 bases at J, with 12 bases between. The CDR3 runs to 13 residues.

V gene TRBV14 combines with J gene TRBJ1-3; TRBD1 might be the D (6 bases). Trimming took off 5 bases at V and 4 bases at J, with 15 bases between the two ends. The CDR3 totals 15 residues. The germline V gene encodes CDR1 SGHDN and CDR2 FVKESK. The CDR3 sequence is CASSFTGLGGNTIYF. CDR3 bases: TGTGCCAGCAGCTTCACAGGGCTGGGAGGAAACACCATATATTTT.

This clone came up once. The V and J genes are TRBV11-1 and TRBJ2-1, with TRBD2 matching over 12 bases. This CDR3 contains 16 residues. The ends lost 5 bases at V and 2 bases at J; junction bases unmatched: 4. CDR1 SGHAT and CDR2 FQDESV come from the germline V gene (reference sequence). The DNA of the CDR3 is TGTGCCAGCAGCCGTAGGACTAGCGGGGCCTACAATGAGCAGTTCTTC. This codes for CASSRRTSGAYNEQFF.

CDR3 residues: CASSTGRGVTEAFF. CDR3 coding DNA: TGTGCCAGTAGTACGGGACGGGGCGTCACTGAAGCTTTCTTT. The rearrangement joins TRBV19 to TRBJ1-1, with D possibly matching TRBD1 (5 bases). V was clipped by 4 bases and J by 4 bases, with 13 bases between them. Germline values: CDR1 LNHDA, CDR2 SQIVND (reference sequence). The CDR3 runs to 14 residues.